This T cell receptor beta chain emerged from a study of blood T cell repertoires in COVID-19. V was pared by 6 bases and J by 1 base, with 13 bases between. From germline, CDR1 is MDHEN and CDR2 SYDVKM. The CDR3 contains 15 residues. Libraries were prepared by immunoSEQ multiplex PCR; TCRdb keeps only in-frame clonotypes and omits some of them. The repertoire has about 140,000 clones, roughly 88% of them found once; the top ten carry about 1.5%. This chain links TRBV28 with TRBJ1-5, with D tentatively TRBD1 (5 bases). Sequenced: peripheral blood. The source is a woman aged 55-70 years with acute or convalescent COVID-19. The CDR3 reads CASSLGGYSNQPQHF. In DNA form, the CDR3 reads TGTGCCAGCAGCCTTGGGGGGTACAGCAATCAGCCCCAGCATTTT.